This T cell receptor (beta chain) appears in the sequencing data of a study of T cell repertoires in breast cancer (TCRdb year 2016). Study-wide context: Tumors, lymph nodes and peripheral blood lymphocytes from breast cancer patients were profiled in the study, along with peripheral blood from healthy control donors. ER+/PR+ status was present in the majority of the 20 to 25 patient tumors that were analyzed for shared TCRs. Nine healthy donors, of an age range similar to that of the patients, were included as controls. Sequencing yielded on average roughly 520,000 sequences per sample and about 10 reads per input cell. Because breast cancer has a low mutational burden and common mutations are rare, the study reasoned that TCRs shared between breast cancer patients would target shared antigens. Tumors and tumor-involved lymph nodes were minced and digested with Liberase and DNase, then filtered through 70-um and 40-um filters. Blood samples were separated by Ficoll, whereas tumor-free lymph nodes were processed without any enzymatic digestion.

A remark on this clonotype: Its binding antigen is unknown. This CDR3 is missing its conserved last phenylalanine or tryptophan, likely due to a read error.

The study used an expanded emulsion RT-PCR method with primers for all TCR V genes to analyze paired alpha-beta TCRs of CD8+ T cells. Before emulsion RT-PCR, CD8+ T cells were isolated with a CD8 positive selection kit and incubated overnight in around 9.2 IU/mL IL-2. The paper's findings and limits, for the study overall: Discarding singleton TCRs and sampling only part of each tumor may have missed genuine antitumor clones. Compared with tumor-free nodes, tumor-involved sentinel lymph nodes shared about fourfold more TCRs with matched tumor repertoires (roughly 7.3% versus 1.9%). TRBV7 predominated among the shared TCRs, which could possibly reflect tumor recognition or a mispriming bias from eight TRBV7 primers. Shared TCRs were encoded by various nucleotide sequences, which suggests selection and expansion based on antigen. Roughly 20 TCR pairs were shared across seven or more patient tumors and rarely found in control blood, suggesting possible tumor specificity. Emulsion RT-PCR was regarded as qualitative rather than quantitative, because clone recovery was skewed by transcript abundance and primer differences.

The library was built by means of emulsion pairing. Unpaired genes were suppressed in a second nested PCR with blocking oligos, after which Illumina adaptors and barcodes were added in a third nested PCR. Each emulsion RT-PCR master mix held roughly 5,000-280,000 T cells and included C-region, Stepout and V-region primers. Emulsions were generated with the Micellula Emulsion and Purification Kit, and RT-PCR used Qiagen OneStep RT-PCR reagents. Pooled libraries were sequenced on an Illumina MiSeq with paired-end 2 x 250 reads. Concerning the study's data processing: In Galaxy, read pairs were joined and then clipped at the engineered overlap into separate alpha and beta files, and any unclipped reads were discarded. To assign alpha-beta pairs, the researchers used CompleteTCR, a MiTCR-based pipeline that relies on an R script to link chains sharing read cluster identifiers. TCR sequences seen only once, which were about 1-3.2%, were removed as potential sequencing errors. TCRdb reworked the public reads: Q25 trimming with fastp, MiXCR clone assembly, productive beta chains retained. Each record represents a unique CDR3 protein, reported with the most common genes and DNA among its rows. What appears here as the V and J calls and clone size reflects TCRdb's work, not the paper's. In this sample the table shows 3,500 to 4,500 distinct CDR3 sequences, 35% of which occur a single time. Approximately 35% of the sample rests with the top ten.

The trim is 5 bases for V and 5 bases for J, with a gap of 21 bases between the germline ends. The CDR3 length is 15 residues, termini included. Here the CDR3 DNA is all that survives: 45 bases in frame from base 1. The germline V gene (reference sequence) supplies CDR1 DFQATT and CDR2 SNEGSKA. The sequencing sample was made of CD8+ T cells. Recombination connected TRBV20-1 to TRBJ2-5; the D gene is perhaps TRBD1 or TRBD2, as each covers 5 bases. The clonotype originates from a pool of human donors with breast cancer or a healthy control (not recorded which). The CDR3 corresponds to CSASKKPGPGETQYL. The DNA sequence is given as TGCAGTGCTTCCAAAAAACCAGGGCCGGGGGAGACCCAGTACCTC.